Shown below are 23 T cell receptor beta chains from a single sample sequenced in a study of early T cells in non-severe SARS-CoV-2 infection. TCRdb fed the 5' RACE reads into MiXCR, producing one record per CDR3 protein. The sample holds 80,000 or so distinct CDR3 sequences; 15% to 18% are singletons and the top ten take around 12%. What was sequenced was whole blood. These receptors were taken from an adult who was a healthcare worker with PCR-confirmed SARS-CoV-2 infection or an uninfected control (not recorded which).

This chain links TRBV6-5 with TRBJ2-1; D may match TRBD1 or TRBD2 (5 bases each). CDR3 length equals 16 residues. The V gene lost 2 bases and the J gene lost 0 bases, with 11 bases spanning the gap. CDR1 is MNHEY and CDR2 is SVGAGI in the germline V gene. The CDR3 loop reads CASSYAIGGSYNEQFF. CDR3 nucleotide sequence: TGTGCCAGCAGTTACGCCATTGGGGGCTCCTACAATGAGCAGTTCTTC.

There are a few counts of this clonotype. V and J are TRBV7-2 and TRBJ2-5, with D maybe TRBD2 (6 bases). Germline CDR1 reads SGHTA; CDR2 reads FQGNSA. V was clipped by 5 bases and J by 7 bases, with 11 bases between them. The CDR3 runs 12 residues. This chain's CDR3 is CASSVMRGTQYF. CDR3 sequence (DNA): TGTGCCAGCAGCGTAATGCGGGGGACCCAGTACTTC. The entire variable domain, with the rest obtained from reference TRBV7-2 and TRBJ2-5, is as follows: GAGVSQSPSNKVTEKGKDVELRCDPISGHTALYWYRQSLGQGLEFLIYFQGNSAPDKSGLPSDRFSAERTGGSVSTLTIQRTQQEDSAVYLCASSVMRGTQYFGPGTRLLVL.

This clonotype was found many times. V and J are TRBV11-3 and TRBJ2-3, with a tentative D call TRBD2 (6 bases). The CDR3 is 16 amino acids. Trimming removed 5 bases at V and 2 bases at J, with 17 bases between. The V gene's germline CDR1 is SGHNT and CDR2 YENEEA. CDR3 in amino acids: CASSPGRREYTDTQYF. The CDR3 DNA reads as TGTGCCAGCAGCCCCGGCCGGCGGGAATACACAGATACGCAGTATTTT.

This clonotype appeared many times. The rearrangement links TRBV7-8 to TRBJ2-2, with D possibly TRBD2 on 5 matching bases. Germline V gene lookup returns CDR1 SGHVS and CDR2 FQNEAQ. The CDR3 is made up of 13 amino acids. V was cut by 2 bases and J by 8 bases, with 9 bases left in between. CDR3 bases: TGTGCCAGCAGCTTACGAGGGCGTGGGGAGCTGTTTTTT. This encodes CASSLRGRGELFF.

The V gene is TRBV6-5, the J gene TRBJ2-7, with 9 bases matching TRBD2. V lost 4 bases to trimming and J lost 1 base; unmatched junction nucleotides: 11. CDR3 length: 17 amino acids. CDR1 is MNHEY and CDR2 is SVGAGI in the germline V gene. CDR3 coding DNA: TGTGCCAGCAGTTCCCAGCGGGGGGAGTATCCTTCCTACGAGCAGTACTTC. Translated: CASSSQRGEYPSYEQYF.

This clonotype was recorded a few times. The chain is built from TRBV11-1 and TRBJ1-1, with 9 positions matching TRBD1. V shed 5 bases and J 6 bases; nucleotides not matched to a gene: 10. Germline V lookup: CDR1 SGHAT, CDR2 FQDESV (reference sequence). The CDR3 runs to 15 residues. CDR3 residues: CASSPDRDREAEAFF. The CDR3 DNA sequence: TGTGCCAGCAGCCCGGACCGGGACAGGGAGGCTGAAGCTTTCTTT.

V and J are TRBV4-2 and TRBJ2-2; TRBD2 matches 8 bases. V shed 1 base and J 8 bases; nucleotides not matched to a gene: 9. Looked up from germline, CDR1 is LGHNA and CDR2 is YNFKEQ. This CDR3 region has 16 residues. The CDR3: CASSQGPAGDTGELFF. The CDR3 DNA is TGTGCCAGCAGCCAAGGCCCAGCGGGAGATACGGGGGAGCTGTTTTTT.

This clonotype was detected only a few times. The chain carries TRBV7-9 and TRBJ1-5; tentative D call: TRBD1 (6 bases). Trimming took off 5 bases at V and 7 bases at J, with 18 bases between the two ends. The length of the CDR3 is 15 residues. Per germline, CDR1 SEHNR and CDR2 FQNEAQ (reference sequence). The DNA for the CDR3 is TGTGCCAGCAGCCCAGGGGCGGCCTTCGGGCAGCCCCAGCATTTT. This sequence encodes CASSPGAAFGQPQHF.

This clonotype has a handful of counts. The chain employs TRBV29-1 and TRBJ1-5; no firm D call. Germline assignment: CDR1 SQVTM and CDR2 ANQGSEA. Trimming left V 4 bases short and J 2 bases short, with 9 bases between. This CDR3 comprises 13 residues. The CDR3 spells CSVARGGNQPQHF. In nucleotides, the CDR3 is TGCAGCGTTGCCCGGGGAGGCAATCAGCCCCAGCATTTT. Full variable domain (outside the CDR3, taken from reference TRBV29-1 and TRBJ1-5): SAVISQKPSRDICQRGTSLTIQCQVDSQVTMMFWYRQQPGQSLTLIATANQGSEATYESGFVIDKFPISRPNLTFSTLTVSNMSPEDSSIYLCSVARGGNQPQHFGDGTRLSIL.

The V call is TRBV29-1, the J call TRBJ2-5; D is ambiguous. The CDR3 totals 13 residues. Trimming left V 0 bases short and J 2 bases short, with 7 bases between. Germline CDR1 SQVTM, CDR2 ANQGSEA. CDR3 DNA sequence: TGCAGCGTTGAAGAAAAGGTACAAGAGACCCAGTACTTC. Translating gives CSVEEKVQETQYF.

The chain uses TRBV11-2 and TRBJ2-1, with 9 bases that match TRBD1. The germline V gene encodes CDR1 SGHAT and CDR2 FQNNGV. There are 15 residues in the CDR3. V lost 5 bases and J lost 4; bases outside the gene matches: 6. The CDR3 is CASSTGTGSYNEQFF. For the CDR3, the DNA is TGTGCCAGCAGCACCGGGACAGGGAGTTACAATGAGCAGTTCTTC.

About this clonotype itself: A much larger clone lies a single base off, so this may be a read error. The rearrangement links TRBV12-3 or TRBV12-4 to TRBJ2-1; 7 bases agree with TRBD2. J lost 7 bases, V lost 5 bases, and 11 bases had no gene match. The CDR3 has 15 amino acids. DNA for the CDR3: TGTGCCAGCAGTCCAGGACTAGTCCTGGGGAATGAGCAGTTCTTC. Its translation is CASSPGLVLGNEQFF.

This clonotype was found many times. This chain links TRBV25-1 with TRBJ2-3; 9 bases align to TRBD1. Germline CDR1 reads MGHDK; CDR2 reads SYGVNS. The CDR3 is 16 residues long. The V segment lost 3 bases and the J segment 0 bases; nucleotides outside the gene matches: 4. The CDR3 DNA follows: TGTGCCAGCAGTGACTGGACAGGGGCTAGCACAGATACGCAGTATTTT. This gives the protein CASSDWTGASTDTQYF. Full variable domain (missing parts from reference TRBV25-1 and TRBJ2-3): EADIYQTPRYLVIGTGKKITLECSQTMGHDKMYWYQQDPGMELHLIHYSYGVNSTEKGDLSSESTVSRIRTEHFPLTLESARPSHTSQYLCASSDWTGASTDTQYFGPGTRLTVL.

This chain links TRBV5-1 with TRBJ2-7, with TRBD1 matching 9 bases. Losses at the gene ends were 3 bases for V and 1 base for J; bases not matched to a gene: 5. Germline CDR1 is SGHRS and CDR2 is YFSETQ. The CDR3 is 15 residues long. For the CDR3, the DNA is TGCGCCAGCAGCTCCACGGGACAGGGATCCTACGAGCAGTACTTC. Its protein is CASSSTGQGSYEQYF. Together with reference TRBV5-1 and TRBJ2-7, the CDR3 gives the full variable domain: KAGVTQTPRYLIKTRGQQVTLSCSPISGHRSVSWYQQTPGQGLQFLFEYFSETQRNKGNFPGRFSGRQFSNSRSEMNVSTLELGDSALYLCASSSTGQGSYEQYFGPGTRLTVT.

This chain uses TRBV5-8 with TRBJ1-1; 7 bases fit TRBD1. Trimming at V came to 0 bases and at J to 6 bases, leaving 8 bases not matched to a gene. The CDR3 extends over 15 amino acids. Germline V gene sequence: CDR1 SGHTS, CDR2 YDEGEE. The CDR3 region has the DNA TGTGCCAGCAGCTTGGAGGACAGGTGGAGGGCTGAAGCTTTCTTT. This gives the protein CASSLEDRWRAEAFF.

This clonotype was seen a few times. The chain links TRBV20-1 to TRBJ2-1; D call uncertain. CDR1 and CDR2 (germline): DFQATT, SNEGSKA (reference sequence). Trimming pared 7 bases from V and 5 bases from J, leaving 9 bases between. This CDR3 region has 11 residues. The CDR3 reads CSGLGHNEQFF. CDR3 DNA: TGCAGTGGGCTAGGCCACAATGAGCAGTTCTTC.

This chain connects TRBV5-1 to TRBJ2-2; 8 bases align to TRBD1. This CDR3 comprises 15 residues. After removal of 3 bases from V and 6 bases from J, the junction contained 7 bases not matched to a gene. Germline V gene sequence: CDR1 SGHRS, CDR2 YFSETQ. DNA of the CDR3: TGCGCCAGCAGCTACGGACAGGGACTGGCCGGGGAGCTGTTTTTT. Its protein product is CASSYGQGLAGELFF. Full variable domain (remainder filled in from reference TRBV5-1 and TRBJ2-2): KAGVTQTPRYLIKTRGQQVTLSCSPISGHRSVSWYQQTPGQGLQFLFEYFSETQRNKGNFPGRFSGRQFSNSRSEMNVSTLELGDSALYLCASSYGQGLAGELFFGEGSRLTVL.

This clonotype was observed a handful of times. The V call is TRBV28, the J call TRBJ1-4, with D uncertain. V dropped 1 base and J dropped 7 bases, with 1 base sitting between them. Germline CDR1 reads MDHEN; CDR2 reads SYDVKM. The CDR3 runs to 11 residues. The CDR3 bases are TGTGCCAGCAGTTTATCTGAAAAACTGTTTTTT. Translation gives CASSLSEKLFF.

This clonotype showed up just a few times. J is TRBJ1-1 and V is TRBV9; weak D call: TRBD1 (5 bases). Germline CDR1 and CDR2: SGDLS and YYNGEE. CDR3 length: 14 amino acids. V lost 3 bases and J lost 4, with 13 bases in between. The CDR3 is CASSDLRESTEAFF. The CDR3 DNA reads as TGTGCCAGCAGCGATCTCAGGGAAAGCACTGAAGCTTTCTTT.

This clonotype was seen repeatedly, ten times or more. This chain joins TRBV29-1 and TRBJ1-3; 7 bases line up with TRBD1. Germline-derived CDR1 and CDR2 are SQVTM and ANQGSEA. This CDR3 is 13 amino acids long. The V gene end was trimmed by 4 bases and the J gene end by 4 bases; junction bases not matched to a gene: 4. The CDR3 DNA sequence: TGCAGCGTTGGGGACAGCTCAGGAAACACCATATATTTT. Translation: CSVGDSSGNTIYF.

This clonotype has ten or more counts. Compared with germline, one end of the junction differs, possibly owing to a read error. The chain employs TRBV19 and TRBJ2-6, with no clear D. CDR3 length equals 13 residues. Germline CDR1 is LNHDA and CDR2 is SQIVND (reference sequence). This CDR3 is CASSIAESETRNF. CDR3 DNA sequence: TGTGCCAGTAGTATAGCCGAGTCCGAGACAAGGAATTTC.

The chain is built from TRBV5-1 and TRBJ2-5; 12 bases are a match to TRBD1. The length of the CDR3 is 15 residues. Germline CDR1 reads SGHRS; CDR2 reads YFSETQ. V dropped 3 bases and J dropped 5; count of bases not matched to a gene: 5. The CDR3: CASSWGQGADETQYF. The CDR3 DNA reads TGCGCCAGCAGCTGGGGACAGGGGGCGGATGAGACCCAGTACTTC.

This clonotype was found many times. This chain connects TRBV12-3 or TRBV12-4 to TRBJ2-7; the match to TRBD1 covers 10 bases. The CDR3 consists of 14 residues. V shed 4 bases and J 6 bases; nucleotides not matched to a gene: 6. The DNA for the CDR3 is TGTGCCAGCAGTTATGTGGGACAGGGGACCGAGCAGTACTTC. This encodes CASSYVGQGTEQYF.